This entry features one T cell receptor (beta chain) sequence. TCRdb re-derived calls from the RT-PCR reads in MiXCR, one entry per CDR3 protein. The table shows 550,000 to 750,000 distinct CDR3 sequences, with around 14% occurring only once. Material: memory CD4+ T cells from blood. The receptor was isolated from a female donor in good health, serving as a healthy control.

CDR3 coding DNA: TGTGCCAGCAGCGAACAGGGACCTGGGGCCAACGTCCTGACTTTC. Protein product: CASSEQGPGANVLTF. The chain joins TRBV12-3 or TRBV12-4 to TRBJ2-6, with D perhaps TRBD1 (6 bases). V lost 6 bases to trimming and J lost 2 bases, with 11 bases between them. The CDR3 loop spans 15 amino acids.